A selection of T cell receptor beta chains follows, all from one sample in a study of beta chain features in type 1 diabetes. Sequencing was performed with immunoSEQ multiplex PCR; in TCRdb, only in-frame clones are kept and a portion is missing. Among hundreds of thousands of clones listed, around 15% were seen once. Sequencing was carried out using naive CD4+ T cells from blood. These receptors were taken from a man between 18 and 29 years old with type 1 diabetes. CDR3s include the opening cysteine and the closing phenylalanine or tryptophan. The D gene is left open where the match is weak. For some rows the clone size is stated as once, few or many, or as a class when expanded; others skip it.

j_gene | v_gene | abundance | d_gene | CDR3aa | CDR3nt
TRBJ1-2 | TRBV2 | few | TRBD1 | CATGQASTGTF | TGTGCCACTGGACAGGCCTCAACGGGGACCTTC
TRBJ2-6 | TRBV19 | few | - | CASSTGYSGANVLTF | TGTGCCAGTAGTACGGGGTACTCTGGGGCCAACGTCCTGACTTTC
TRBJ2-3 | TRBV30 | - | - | CAWSVERGGRDTQYF | TGTGCCTGGAGTGTTGAGCGAGGGGGTAGGGATACGCAGTATTTT
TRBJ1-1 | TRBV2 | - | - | CASSYTQGRTEAFF | TGTGCCAGCAGTTATACTCAGGGACGAACTGAAGCTTTCTTT
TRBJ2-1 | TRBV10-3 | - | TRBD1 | CAIRDRGRENEQFF | TGTGCCATCAGGGACAGGGGGCGTGAGAATGAGCAGTTCTTC
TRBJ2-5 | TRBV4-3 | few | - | CASSQDQGTETQYF | TGCGCCAGCAGCCAAGACCAGGGGACGGAGACCCAGTACTTC
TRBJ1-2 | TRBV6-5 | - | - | CASSYGPRRGGGGYTF | TGTGCCAGCAGTTACGGCCCCCGTCGGGGAGGTGGTGGCTACACCTTC
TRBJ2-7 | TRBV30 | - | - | CAWSGALSYEQYF | TGTGCCTGGAGTGGAGCACTCTCCTACGAGCAGTACTTC
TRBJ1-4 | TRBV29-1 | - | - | CSVRSTGTGNEKLFF | TGCAGCGTTAGGAGTACCGGGACGGGGAATGAAAAACTGTTTTTT
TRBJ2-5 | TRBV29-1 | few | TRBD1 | CSVRGLYQETQYF | TGCAGCGTCAGGGGGTTGTACCAAGAGACCCAGTACTTC
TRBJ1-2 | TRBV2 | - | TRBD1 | CAGSRDRGGYGYTF | TGTGCCGGGTCCCGGGACAGGGGAGGTTATGGCTACACCTTC
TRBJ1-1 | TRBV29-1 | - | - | CSVEDRQGTMNTEAFF | TGCAGCGTTGAAGATCGGCAGGGCACCATGAACACTGAAGCTTTCTTT